Below, one T cell receptor (beta chain) is given with its context. This clonotype was seen ten or more times. This clone's antigen is unknown. No base-level quality is on record; no much larger clone is a single base apart. cDNA was synthesized by template-switch 5'RACE using a primer with a 10-nucleotide random unique molecular identifier that tagged each TCR transcript. Over 200 million TCR-beta sequences, covering 15-18 subjects, were produced in each sequencing run. The RNeasy kit was used for extraction of total RNA. The KAPA Real-time Library Amplification kit was used to amplify TCR-beta VDJ regions with primers for the TCR constant region and the 5'RACE anchor. A first PCR added sample indexes and Illumina adaptors, after which a second PCR increased the library yield. The roughly 650 bp TCR product was size-selected on a 2% E-gel SizeSelection system after Ampure bead purification. Before pooling, library quality was assessed on a Bioanalyzer, concentration was determined with Qubit, and library quantification was performed with the Kapa Library Quantification kit. Libraries were sequenced paired-end 2 x 150 bp on an Illumina HiSeq 2500. To increase sequence diversity, about 25-31% phiX was spiked into each library pool. Under the source paper's analysis protocol: The UMI-based MiGEC pipeline processed quality-filtered reads and removed over 80% of raw TCR sequences during error correction. IMGT germline references were used for alignment of VDJ genes, and clonotypes were defined by a unique CDR3 amino acid sequence together with V-J genes. Clonal expansion, Shannon diversity and CDR3 relatedness were evaluated with VDJtools (CalcPairwiseDistances, ClusterSamples), while phylogenetic trees were built in CLCbio workbench. Clones with at least 8 unique UMIs were defined as expanded, with this threshold being based on coefficient-of-variation modelling across technical triplicates. TCRdb reprocessed the public reads (quality trimming at Q25 with fastp, clone calling with MiXCR) and kept in-frame beta chains. Every distinct CDR3 protein forms one entry, paired with its most common genes and DNA. The V and J calls, along with clone size, are taken from TCRdb and not from the paper's own processing. The sample records 70,000 to 90,000 distinct CDR3 sequences, almost 6% of which are singletons. The ten largest account for 7.9% of the sample.

Spanning cysteine to phenylalanine, the CDR3 consists of 14 amino acids. Just CDR3 DNA is preserved here, 42 bases in frame from base 1. Between the V and J ends, shortened by 7 bases and 0 bases respectively, the junction contains 12 bases. CDR1 and CDR2 are read off the germline V gene (reference sequence) as LNHDA and SQIVND. The time point label here, explained by the study, means: longitudinal time-point 2. Libraries from unsorted PBMCs were made from 2 million PBMCs kept in RNAlater at -80 degrees C until RNA extraction. The multiple sclerosis patients were enrolled in a US clinical protocol that evaluated disease progression with magnetic resonance imaging. PBMCs were separated from peripheral blood using Ficoll-Hypaque density gradient centrifugation and then cryopreserved in liquid nitrogen. The sample is drawn from a study of neurological immune-mediated disorders (dated by TCRdb to between 2018 and 2021). About the study as a whole: Among the approximately 35 multiple sclerosis patients, roughly 31 had relapsing-remitting MS and 3 had secondary progressive MS. The study compared peripheral blood TCR-beta repertoires of HTLV-I-associated myelopathy (HAM/TSP) patients, multiple sclerosis patients and healthy controls using UMI-based sequencing. Longitudinal samples, technical triplicates and paired sorted CD4+ and CD8+ T-cell subsets, alongside PBMC samples, were included among the approximately 98 TCR-beta libraries. Each longitudinal HAM/TSP and healthy donor was sampled at 3 time-points spaced at about 3-45 month intervals. The cohort comprised 65 to 75 subjects: about 15 HAM/TSP patients, roughly 34 multiple sclerosis patients and 20 healthy controls. Findings and caveats that apply to the study as a whole: In phylogenetic analysis, the repertoires of 18 of 34 MS patients grouped into a cluster of related CDR3 sequences, which suggests a possible signature at the repertoire level. Across subjects, expanded clones never shared an identical CDR3 amino acid sequence, which suggests that the TCR-beta repertoires in every group were private. No association of the MS cluster with clinical or MRI features was observed, and the need for larger cohorts was stated by the authors. TCR clonal expansion was highest in HAM/TSP patients and lowest in MS patients, with MS patients falling below even healthy controls.

Sequenced material: PBMCs. Here the chain combines TRBV19 and TRBJ1-2; the D gene identity is not certain. The clonotype comes from a woman aged 55 to 70 with multiple sclerosis. The nucleotide sequence is given as TGTGCCAGTAACAAGGAGCACCCTAACTATGGCTACACCTTC. It translates to CASNKEHPNYGYTF.